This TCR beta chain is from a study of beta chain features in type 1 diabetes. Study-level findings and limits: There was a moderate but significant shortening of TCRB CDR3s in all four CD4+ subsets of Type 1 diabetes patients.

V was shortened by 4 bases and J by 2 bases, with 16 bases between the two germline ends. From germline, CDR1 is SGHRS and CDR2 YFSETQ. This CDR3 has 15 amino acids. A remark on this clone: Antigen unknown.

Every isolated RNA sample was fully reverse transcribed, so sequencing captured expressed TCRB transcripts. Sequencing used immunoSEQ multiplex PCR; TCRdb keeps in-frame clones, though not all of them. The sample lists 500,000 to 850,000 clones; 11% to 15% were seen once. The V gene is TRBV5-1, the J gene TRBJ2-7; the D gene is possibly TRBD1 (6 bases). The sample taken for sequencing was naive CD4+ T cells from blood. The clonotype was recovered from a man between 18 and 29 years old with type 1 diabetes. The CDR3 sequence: CASSPEAGAPYEQYF. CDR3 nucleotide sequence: TGCGCCAGCAGCCCCGAGGCAGGGGCACCCTACGAGCAGTACTTC.